This T cell receptor (beta chain) came from a study of beta chain features in type 1 diabetes. Whole-study findings and limits: For patients, the naive, central memory and Treg TCRB repertoires appeared more alike than for healthy donors. Shorter TCRB CDR3s, moderately but significantly so, were found in Type 1 diabetes patients in all four CD4+ subsets.

Notes on this clone: Its antigen is currently unknown.

V was clipped by 6 bases and J by 6 bases; unmatched bases: 20. This CDR3 is built from 17 residues. The germline V gene encodes CDR1 MDHEN and CDR2 SYDVKM. Without exception, sorted populations had purity beyond 95%. The authors reverse transcribed all of the isolated RNA, so sequencing captured expressed TCRB transcripts. Here immunoSEQ multiplex PCR was the method, and the copy in TCRdb shows in-frame clones only, minus some. This sample has a few hundred thousand clones; 9.5% to 10% occur once, and the top ten carry around 0.66%. V and J are TRBV28 and TRBJ2-7; 7 bases line up with TRBD1. The specimen sequenced was central memory CD4+ T cells from blood. This receptor was taken from a man aged 30 to 45 with type 1 diabetes. Here the CDR3 DNA reads TGTGCCAGCAGATTCACACCCTGGAGACAGGGAATAAGCGAGCAGTACTTC. It specifies CASRFTPWRQGISEQYF.